Presented here are 27 T cell receptor beta chains from one specimen sequenced in a study of blood T cell repertoires in COVID-19. Profiling relied on immunoSEQ multiplex PCR, and the TCRdb table lists in-frame clones only, not all of them. Of roughly 230,000 clones listed, about 90% are singletons. What was sequenced was peripheral blood. These receptors originate from a woman aged 55-70 years with COVID-19, enrolled during active disease.

The chain combines TRBV7-2 with TRBJ2-7, with 11 bases that match TRBD2. The germline V gene has CDR1 SGHTA and CDR2 FQGNSA. Losses at the gene ends were 4 bases for V and 5 bases for J; bases not matched to a gene: 4. The CDR3 is 14 residues long. The CDR3 is CASSYTSGGDEQYF. For the CDR3, the DNA is TGTGCCAGCAGCTACACTAGCGGGGGCGACGAGCAGTACTTC.

The rearrangement links TRBV7-2 to TRBJ2-5, with D tentatively TRBD1 (7 bases). V was shortened by 1 base and J by 1 base, with 10 bases between the two germline ends. This CDR3 region has 15 residues. Germline CDR1 is SGHTA and CDR2 is FQGNSA. This CDR3 reads CASSLDQGGQETQYF. As DNA, the CDR3 is TGTGCCAGCAGCTTAGACCAGGGGGGCCAAGAGACCCAGTACTTC.

The chain joins TRBV4-3 to TRBJ2-3; D is possibly TRBD2 (5 bases). This CDR3 contains 16 residues. V was cut by 2 bases and J by 1 base, with 13 bases left in between. The V gene's germline CDR1 is LGHNA and CDR2 YSLEER. In DNA, the CDR3 is TGCGCCAGCAGCCAATCCCCGGTGGGAGGCACAGATACGCAGTATTTT. Encoded protein: CASSQSPVGGTDTQYF.

The chain is built from TRBV6-5 and TRBJ1-1; weak D call: TRBD1 (5 bases). V was cut by 6 bases and J by 3 bases, with 17 bases left in between. The CDR3 consists of 15 residues. CDR1 and CDR2 from the germline V gene are MNHEY and SVGAGI. The CDR3 DNA is TGTGCCAGCAGGGAGCAGGGTTCTTTGGACACTGAAGCTTTCTTT. It yields the protein CASREQGSLDTEAFF.

The rearrangement links TRBV4-3 to TRBJ2-5; 8 bases agree with TRBD2. Trimming cost V 8 bases and J 1 base; bases outside gene matches: 12. The CDR3 is 16 residues long. The germline V gene has CDR1 LGHNA and CDR2 YSLEER. CDR3 DNA sequence: TGCGCCAGCGTTCTTACTCGGGGGGGCCCCCAAGAGACCCAGTACTTC. Amino acid sequence: CASVLTRGGPQETQYF.

The table lists this clone with a count of one. This chain uses TRBV9 with TRBJ2-7; no clear D. Germline V gene data show CDR1 as SGDLS and CDR2 as YYNGEE. Trimming cost V 2 bases and J 5 bases, with 8 bases left between them. The length of the CDR3 is 12 residues. CDR3 DNA: TGTGCCAGCAGCGTTCAGGATCACGAGCAGTACTTC. Translating gives CASSVQDHEQYF.

The chain links TRBV7-9 to TRBJ2-1; tentatively, D is TRBD1 (5 bases). This CDR3 has 12 amino acids. Germline assignment: CDR1 SEHNR and CDR2 FQNEAQ (reference sequence). V was pared by 5 bases and J by 13 bases, with 15 bases between. CDR3 region: CASSLGVRSQFF. In nucleotides, the CDR3 is TGTGCCAGCAGCCTAGGGGTGAGGTCCCAGTTCTTC.

This chain links TRBV6-2 or TRBV6-3 with TRBJ2-5; 14 bases are shared with TRBD2. V shed 4 bases, J shed 3 bases, and the junction held 1 base outside the gene matches. Germline CDR1 reads MNHEY; CDR2 reads SVGEGT. The CDR3 is made up of 15 amino acids. This CDR3 reads CASSWTSGGKETQYF. The CDR3 DNA sequence: TGTGCCAGCAGTTGGACTAGCGGGGGGAAAGAGACCCAGTACTTC.

This clone was detected a few times. The chain has TRBV20-1 and TRBJ1-5, with D possibly matching TRBD1 (5 bases). There are 11 residues in the CDR3. The V gene lost 7 bases and the J gene lost 9 bases, with 13 bases spanning the gap. The germline gives CDR1 DFQATT, CDR2 SNEGSKA (reference sequence). The CDR3 nucleotides are TGCAGTGAGTCCCGGACACCGCCCCAGCATTTT. Protein product: CSESRTPPQHF.

The chain joins TRBV30 to TRBJ1-2, with D perhaps matching TRBD1 (5 bases). Looked up from germline, CDR1 is GTSNPN and CDR2 is SVGIG (reference sequence). The CDR3 contains 16 residues. The V and J ends lost 8 bases and 2 bases respectively, with 24 bases between them. For the CDR3, the DNA is TGTGCCACCTCGATTTCCCTCATCACAGGAAACTATGGCTACACCTTC. Protein: CATSISLITGNYGYTF.

V is TRBV7-9 and J is TRBJ2-1; the D gene is possibly TRBD2 (6 bases). Per the germline V gene, CDR1 is SEHNR and CDR2 is FQNEAQ (reference sequence). This CDR3 contains 16 residues. V was clipped by 6 bases and J by 5 bases, with 20 bases between them. The CDR3 is CASRFGSFRENNEQFF. The CDR3 DNA sequence: TGTGCCAGCAGATTCGGGAGCTTCAGGGAGAACAATGAGCAGTTCTTC.

This CDR3 is CASRPTGPTNEKLFF. The CDR3 bases are TGTGCCAGCAGGCCCACAGGGCCAACTAATGAAAAACTGTTTTTT. The chain recombines TRBV7-2 with TRBJ1-4, with D possibly being TRBD1 (6 bases). Trimming left V 6 bases short and J 0 bases short, with 11 bases between. The length of the CDR3 is 15 residues. From germline, CDR1 is SGHTA and CDR2 FQGNSA.

The CDR3 loop reads CASGLVQVYNEQFF. The CDR3 region has the DNA TGTGCTAGTGGTTTGGTACAGGTTTACAATGAGCAGTTCTTC. The chain recombines TRBV12-5 with TRBJ2-1; tentatively, D is TRBD1 (5 bases). The germline V gene encodes CDR1 LGHNT and CDR2 FRNRAP. This CDR3 region has 14 residues. V was trimmed by 0 bases and J by 4 bases, leaving 7 bases between them. Full variable domain (missing parts from reference TRBV12-5 and TRBJ2-1): DARVTQTPRHKVTEMGQEVTMRCQPILGHNTVFWYRQTMMQGLELLAYFRNRAPLDDSGMPKDRFSAEMPDATLATLKIQPSEPRDSAVYFCASGLVQVYNEQFFGPGTRLTVL.

The chain combines TRBV7-2 with TRBJ2-5; TRBD2 might be the D (5 bases). V lost 1 base and J lost 2, with 8 bases in between. Per the germline V gene, CDR1 is SGHTA and CDR2 is FQGNSA. The CDR3 is 14 residues long. CDR3 nucleotides: TGTGCCAGCAGCTTAGACGGGATTCAAGAGACCCAGTACTTC. Its protein product is CASSLDGIQETQYF.

The chain uses TRBV7-2 and TRBJ2-7, with D possibly matching TRBD1 (5 bases). The CDR3 totals 14 residues. Germline lookup yields CDR1 SGHTA and CDR2 FQGNSA. Trimming shortened V by 2 bases and J by 3 bases, and 11 bases separated the two germline ends. Here the CDR3 reads CASSLRQGYYEQYF. The CDR3 DNA follows: TGTGCCAGCAGCTTACGGCAGGGTTACTACGAGCAGTACTTC.

This clone has only one observation. Other DNA sequences in the sample encode the same CDR3. V usage is TRBV7-2 and J usage is TRBJ1-5, with 8 bases lining up with TRBD1. Per the germline V gene, CDR1 is SGHTA and CDR2 is FQGNSA. With 3 bases clipped from V and 4 bases from J, the junction kept 2 bases outside the gene matches. CDR3 length: 14 residues. As DNA, the CDR3 is TGTGCCAGCAGCTTCCGACAGGGGAATCAGCCCCAGCATTTT. Translated, it gives CASSFRQGNQPQHF.

V usage is TRBV25-1 and J usage is TRBJ1-6; D unclear. The germline V and J ends were trimmed by 8 bases and 6 bases, with 11 bases remaining between them. CDR1 and CDR2 from the germline V gene are MGHDK and SYGVNS. The CDR3 length is 13 residues. This chain's CDR3 is CASLRGFNSPLHF. CDR3 sequence (DNA): TGTGCCAGCCTCAGAGGCTTTAATTCACCCCTCCACTTT.

This clone was detected a few times. The chain joins TRBV27 to TRBJ2-7; D is possibly TRBD1 (8 bases). This CDR3 comprises 14 residues. V lost 6 bases to trimming and J lost 2 bases, with 14 bases between them. Germline V gives CDR1 MNHEY, CDR2 SMNVEV (reference sequence). The CDR3 sequence: CASSTGGGAYEQYF. The CDR3 nucleotides are TGTGCCAGCAGCACAGGGGGAGGGGCCTACGAGCAGTACTTC.

This clone was seen just once. V and J are TRBV18 and TRBJ2-1; no clear D gene. Trimming removed 1 base at V and 7 bases at J, with 8 bases between. This CDR3 is built from 13 residues. Germline V gene data show CDR1 as KGHSH and CDR2 as LQKENI. Here the CDR3 reads CASSPQPANEQFF. CDR3 nucleotides: TGTGCCAGCTCACCACAGCCAGCGAATGAGCAGTTCTTC.

This sequence joins TRBV27 and TRBJ2-1; TRBD1 aligns across 7 bases. This CDR3 is 15 amino acids long. V shed 2 bases and J 2 bases; nucleotides not matched to a gene: 3. Germline V CDR1 and CDR2: MNHEY, SMNVEV (reference sequence). CDR3: CASSLGTVPYNEQFF. CDR3 sequence (DNA): TGTGCCAGCAGTTTAGGGACAGTTCCCTACAATGAGCAGTTCTTC.

The table lists this clone with a count of one. One end of the junction does not line up with germline, which may come from a read error. The genes are TRBV6-5 and TRBJ2-7; D call uncertain. The CDR3 spans 11 residues. Germline loops: CDR1 MNHEY, CDR2 SVGAGI. The CDR3 sequence: CASRYSYEQYF. The DNA of the CDR3 is TGTGCCAGCAGATACTCCTACGAGCAGTACTTC.

The chain is built from TRBV5-1 and TRBJ1-1; D is undetermined. The V gene's germline CDR1 is SGHRS and CDR2 YFSETQ. The CDR3 is made up of 16 amino acids. Trimming removed 4 bases at V and 2 bases at J, with 18 bases between. CDR3 nucleotide sequence: TGCGCCAGCAGCCCCTCGGCGAGGAGTTCCAACACTGAAGCTTTCTTT. Protein sequence: CASSPSARSSNTEAFF.

The rearrangement uses TRBV4-2 and TRBJ1-1; D is unresolved. CDR3 length: 14 amino acids. Germline lookup yields CDR1 LGHNA and CDR2 YNFKEQ. Trimming pared 4 bases from V and 7 bases from J, leaving 16 bases between. The CDR3 DNA follows: TGTGCCAGCAGCCCAGACGGGGAACTTATTGAAGCTTTCTTT. Amino acid sequence: CASSPDGELIEAFF.

In this sample, this clone turned up once. The chain recombines TRBV20-1 with TRBJ1-1; no definite D call. Germline V CDR1 and CDR2: DFQATT, SNEGSKA (reference sequence). V lost 7 bases and J lost 4, with 10 bases in between. This CDR3 contains 11 residues. CDR3 amino acids: CSGKRGTEAFF. The CDR3 DNA reads as TGCAGTGGGAAGCGGGGCACTGAAGCTTTCTTT.

The chain combines TRBV15 with TRBJ2-1; 8 bases match TRBD2. This CDR3 region has 17 residues. The V gene end was trimmed by 0 bases and the J gene end by 9 bases; junction bases not matched to a gene: 13. Per the germline V gene, CDR1 is LNHNV and CDR2 is YYDKDF (reference sequence). The CDR3 DNA sequence: TGTGCCACCAGCAGAGATCCCACCCGGGGGGGTACGGGTGAGCAGTTCTTC. It yields the protein CATSRDPTRGGTGEQFF.

This chain joins TRBV6-2 or TRBV6-3 and TRBJ1-4; no firm D call. The V end lost 4 bases, the J end lost 8 bases, and 5 bases lay between the germline ends. The germline V gene encodes CDR1 MNHEY and CDR2 SVGEGT. The CDR3 is made up of 11 amino acids. The CDR3 nucleotides read TGTGCCAGCAGTTCGGTGGAAAAACTGTTTTTT. This sequence encodes CASSSVEKLFF.

V gene TRBV30 combines with J gene TRBJ2-1; 10 bases are a match to TRBD2. The ends lost 0 bases at V and 6 bases at J; junction bases unmatched: 8. This CDR3 comprises 16 residues. Germline CDR1 GTSNPN, CDR2 SVGIG (reference sequence). CDR3 coding DNA: TGTGCCTGGAGTGTCTCTAGCGGGGGTGGTATCAATGAGCAGTTCTTC. Amino acids: CAWSVSSGGGINEQFF.